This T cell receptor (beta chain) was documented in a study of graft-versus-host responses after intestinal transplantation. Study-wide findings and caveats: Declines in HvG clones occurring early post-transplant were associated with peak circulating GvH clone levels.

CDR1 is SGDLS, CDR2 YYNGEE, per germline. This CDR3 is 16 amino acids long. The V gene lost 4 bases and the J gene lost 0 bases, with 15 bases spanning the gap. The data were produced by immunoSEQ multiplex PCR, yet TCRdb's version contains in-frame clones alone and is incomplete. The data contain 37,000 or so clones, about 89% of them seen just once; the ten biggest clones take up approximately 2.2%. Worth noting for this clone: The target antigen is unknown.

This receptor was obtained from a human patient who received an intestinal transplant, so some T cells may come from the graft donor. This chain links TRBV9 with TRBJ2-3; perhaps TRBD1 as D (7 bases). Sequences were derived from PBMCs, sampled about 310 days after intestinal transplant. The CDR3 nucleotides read TGTGCCAGCAGCTCGGAGGGGGCGGCTAGCACAGATACGCAGTATTTT. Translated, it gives CASSSEGAASTDTQYF.